A selection of T cell receptor beta chains follows, all from one sample in a study of regulatory T cells in long-lasting Graves disease. Using its own MiXCR run on the multiplex PCR reads, TCRdb lists one record per CDR3 protein. The sample includes around 460,000 distinct CDR3 sequences, 13% to 15% of them seen just once. The data also belong to a second study, concerning T cells in Graves' hyperthyroidism and ophthalmopathy.

Sequenced here: peripheral blood mononuclear cells (PBMCs), sampled at new diagnosis, from a patient treated with antithyroid drugs. The receptor source for this set is a woman aged 45-65 years with Graves disease. CDR3s include the opening cysteine and the closing phenylalanine or tryptophan.

TRBV2,TRBJ2-1,16,CASSARLARTYNEQFF
TRBV12-3/TRBV12-4,TRBJ1-2,13,CASRPQGARGYTF
TRBV20-1,TRBJ2-5,16,CSAYPSGRALQETQYF
TRBV7-2,TRBJ2-1,15,CASSRGVGSYNEQFF
TRBV19,TRBJ1-5,13,CASSIGVRQPQHF
TRBV9,TRBJ2-2,16,CASSASGTSVRGELFF
TRBV30,TRBJ2-4,15,CAWNSGRIRANIQYF
TRBV5-4,TRBJ2-1,15,CASSSTGSGRVWEFF
TRBV2,TRBJ1-2,11,CASKMAGGYTF
TRBV10-3,TRBJ1-6,14,CAISERQNNSPLHF
TRBV12-3/TRBV12-4,TRBJ2-5,15,CASGGQLGKEETQYF
TRBV12-3/TRBV12-4,TRBJ2-7,11,CASTLGAEQYF
TRBV12-3/TRBV12-4,TRBJ2-5,16,CASSLTSGSFGETQYF
TRBV28,TRBJ1-2,15,CASSNPPTGKYGYTF
TRBV6-2/TRBV6-3,TRBJ2-1,19,CASSEGTQWITSSYNEQFF
TRBV7-2,TRBJ2-7,16,CASSNRGLAAAYEQYF
TRBV20-1,TRBJ2-2,16,CSARDRSHRHTGELFF
TRBV2,TRBJ2-5,18,CASTPPGTSGRWEETQYF
TRBV29-1,TRBJ2-2,14,CSVGEGYVTGELFF
TRBV29-1,TRBJ2-7,13,CSVVPAGVYEQYF
TRBV20-1,TRBJ2-2,15,CSARFGLANTGELFF
TRBV20-1,TRBJ1-5,16,CSAHPGGWDFGQPQHF
TRBV30,TRBJ2-4,16,CAWEREQGIAKNIQYF
TRBV19,TRBJ2-1,20,CASSLQGGLAGGWPYNEQFF
TRBV2,TRBJ2-3,15,CASSLAALGADTQYF
TRBV19,TRBJ2-7,16,CASSPPAIGATYEQYF
TRBV2,TRBJ2-3,15,CASSDDGAGGDTQYF
TRBV3-1,TRBJ2-2,15,CASSQRGLGTGELFF
TRBV5-1,TRBJ2-2,16,CASSSVPLVGTGELFF
TRBV4-2,TRBJ2-7,16,CASSQDFGRASYEQYF
TRBV15,TRBJ2-3,13,CATSRVSTDTQYF
TRBV7-3,TRBJ2-1,16,CASSTTGTSGVNEQFF
TRBV28,TRBJ2-7,16,CASSPLDRATSYEQYF
TRBV18,TRBJ2-7,12,CASSPRSPEQYF
TRBV5-1,TRBJ2-7,15,CASSNPGQGFWEQYF
TRBV14,TRBJ1-1,13,CASSQDVDTEAFF
TRBV28,TRBJ2-7,13,CASSFSSYYEQYF
TRBV25-1,TRBJ2-2,19,CASSPPKRWAGRGTGELFF
TRBV6-2/TRBV6-3,TRBJ2-4,17,CASSYRAQGAAKNIQYF
TRBV3-1,TRBJ2-5,14,CASSPRTDQETQYF
TRBV20-1,TRBJ2-1,13,CSARDRHWGEQFF
TRBV12-3/TRBV12-4,TRBJ2-5,18,CASTQGTAGTGGFETQYF
TRBV30,TRBJ2-7,13,CAWSLGGAYEQYF
TRBV7-9,TRBJ2-7,14,CASSERQGRYEQYF
TRBV6-1,TRBJ2-1,18,CASNKAWGNWGSYNEQFF
TRBV28,TRBJ1-5,15,CASSFWTGSNQPQHF